The 25 T cell receptor beta chains presented below share a single source sample, sequenced in a study of molecular identifiers for immune sequencing clone quantification. A single record per CDR3 protein comes from TCRdb applying MiXCR to the PCR reads. Of about 100,000 distinct CDR3 sequences in the sample, around 33% were seen once. The source material was naive CD8+ T cells from blood, with Jurkat cell RNA spiked in. Subset defined: FACS-sorted CD8+CD4-CCR7+CD45RA+ naive T cells. The receptor set was obtained from a human donor in good health. Some libraries in this study had Jurkat cell RNA spiked in.

The V gene is TRBV19, the J gene TRBJ2-2, with TRBD2 as a possible D gene (7 bases). This CDR3 is built from 16 residues. In germline, CDR1 is LNHDA, CDR2 SQIVND (reference sequence). Deletions cut 3 bases from V and 5 bases from J, with 16 bases between. The CDR3 bases are TGTGCCAGTAGTATTTCGGGGGGCGGAAGAACCGGGGAGCTGTTTTTT. Its translation: CASSISGGGRTGELFF.

This clonotype was recorded a few times. V and J are TRBV11-2 and TRBJ2-6; possible D gene TRBD1, 6 bases. Germline values: CDR1 SGHAT, CDR2 FQNNGV. V dropped 5 bases and J dropped 1 base, with 9 bases sitting between them. The CDR3 contains 15 residues. The CDR3 is CASSPDRSGANVLTF. DNA for the CDR3: TGTGCCAGCAGCCCCGACAGGTCTGGGGCCAACGTCCTGACTTTC.

The chain combines TRBV27 with TRBJ2-7; D gene uncertain. Trimming took 5 bases from V and 2 from J, leaving 13 bases between them. Per germline, CDR1 MNHEY and CDR2 SMNVEV (reference sequence). The CDR3 is 14 amino acids. CDR3 DNA sequence: TGTGCCAGCAGTACAACGGCCGCTGCCTACGAGCAGTACTTC. This codes for CASSTTAAAYEQYF.

This clonotype was detected only a few times. This rearrangement joins TRBV15 to TRBJ2-4, with TRBD2 identical over 8 bases. V shed 6 bases, J shed 1 base, and the junction held 20 bases outside the gene matches. CDR3 length: 20 residues. Per the germline V gene, CDR1 is LNHNV and CDR2 is YYDKDF (reference sequence). The CDR3 DNA reads TGTGCCACCAGTCAAGCTCACCCTAGCGGGTCAATCGGGGCCAAAAACATTCAGTACTTC. Its protein is CATSQAHPSGSIGAKNIQYF.

V usage is TRBV7-6 and J usage is TRBJ2-1; 8 bases align to TRBD2. The CDR3 loop spans 12 amino acids. Germline values: CDR1 SGHVS, CDR2 FNYEAQ. Germline trimming cut 4 bases from V and 9 bases from J; bases unmatched to any gene: 2. In nucleotides, the CDR3 is TGTGCCAGCAGCTACGGGGGGGGTGAGCAGTTCTTC. It is translated as CASSYGGGEQFF.

The gene calls are TRBV11-1 and TRBJ2-3; D tentatively fits TRBD1 or TRBD2 (6 bases each). Germline V gives CDR1 SGHAT, CDR2 FQDESV (reference sequence). The CDR3 length is 14 residues. V gave up 5 bases and J gave up 6 bases, with 15 bases separating them. The CDR3 nucleotides are TGTGCCAGCAGCCGACTTCCGGGGGCTGATACGCAGTATTTT. It is translated as CASSRLPGADTQYF.

About this clonotype: With a much larger clone just one base away, this may be a read error. The chain is built from TRBV7-2 and TRBJ2-4; D ambiguous. This CDR3 spans 12 amino acids. Germline CDR1 reads SGHTA; CDR2 reads FQGNSA. V was pared by 2 bases and J by 9 bases, with 8 bases between. The CDR3 coding sequence is TGTGCCAGCAGCTTACTGGGAACCATTCAGTACTTC. Protein product: CASSLLGTIQYF.

The table lists this clonotype with many counts. The CDR3 DNA reads TGCAGCGTTACAATAGGGAGCACCTACGAGCAGTACTTC. It translates to CSVTIGSTYEQYF. The J gene is TRBJ2-7, the V gene TRBV29-1, with a weak D call TRBD2 (5 bases). Germline V gives CDR1 SQVTM, CDR2 ANQGSEA. The V gene lost 5 bases and the J gene lost 2 bases, with 13 bases spanning the gap. This CDR3 is 13 amino acids long.

Worth noting for this clonotype: This may stem from a read error, because a much larger clone lies one nucleotide away. The chain joins TRBV11-2 to TRBJ2-7; no clear D gene. The V and J ends lost 5 bases and 7 bases respectively, with 15 bases between them. The CDR3 consists of 13 residues. Germline CDR1 and CDR2: SGHAT and FQNNGV. This chain's CDR3 is CASSPWSFEEQYF. CDR3 sequence (DNA): TGTGCCAGCAGCCCGTGGTCCTTCGAAGAGCAGTACTTC.

This clonotype was recorded once. Possible read error: a much larger clone is one base away. CDR3 nucleotides: TGTGTCAGCAGCTTAGTTCCGGGACTAGCGGGACCGCCCCCCTACGAGCAGTACTTC. Its translation is CVSSLVPGLAGPPPYEQYF. The chain couples TRBV7-2 to TRBJ2-7, with 13 bases fitting TRBD2. The CDR3 contains 19 residues. Germline-derived CDR1 and CDR2 are SGHTA and FQGNSA.

V and J are TRBV7-3 and TRBJ2-7; the D call may be TRBD1 or TRBD2 (5 bases each). Per germline, CDR1 SGHTA and CDR2 FQGTGA. Trimming cost V 2 bases and J 5 bases, with 19 bases left between them. CDR3 length: 16 amino acids. The CDR3 DNA sequence: TGTGCCAGCAGCTTATGGGGGTCTGCTGTGGGGGACGAGCAGTACTTC. It is translated as CASSLWGSAVGDEQYF. Full variable domain (rest looked up from reference TRBV7-3 and TRBJ2-7): GAGVSQTPSNKVTEKGKYVELRCDPISGHTALYWYRQSLGQGPEFLIYFQGTGAADDSGLPNDRFFAVRPEGSVSTLKIQRTERGDSAVYLCASSLWGSAVGDEQYFGPGTRLTVT.

This clonotype was seen ten or more times. The gene calls are TRBV7-8 and TRBJ2-1; D may be TRBD2 (6 bases). Trimming shortened V by 7 bases and J by 7 bases, and 11 bases separated the two germline ends. The CDR3 sequence is 12 residues long. Germline-derived CDR1 and CDR2 are SGHVS and FQNEAQ. CDR3 residues: CASKEGQNEQFF. CDR3 DNA sequence: TGTGCCAGCAAGGAGGGCCAAAATGAGCAGTTCTTC. The entire variable domain, with the rest obtained from reference TRBV7-8 and TRBJ2-1, is as follows: GAGVSQSPRYKVAKRGQDVALRCDPISGHVSLFWYQQALGQGPEFLTYFQNEAQLDKSGLPSDRFFAERPEGSVSTLKIQRTQQEDSAVYLCASKEGQNEQFFGPGTRLTVL.

This clonotype was counted a few times. CDR3 bases: TGCGCCAGCAGCCAAGGACAGGGAGTCTACGAGCAGTACTTC. Protein sequence: CASSQGQGVYEQYF. This chain connects TRBV4-3 to TRBJ2-7; 7 nucleotides align to TRBD1. This CDR3 has 14 amino acids. Looked up from germline, CDR1 is LGHNA and CDR2 is YSLEER. V lost 1 base to trimming and J lost 3 bases; unmatched junction nucleotides: 3.

With respect to this clonotype: A clone one base away is much larger, so this may be a read error. The gene calls are TRBV7-2 and TRBJ2-7; TRBD1 matches at 7 bases. The trim removed 5 bases at V and 2 bases at J, leaving 6 bases unmatched. Germline V gives CDR1 SGHTA, CDR2 FQGNSA. This CDR3 spans 14 amino acids. This chain's CDR3 is CASSLTGRPYEQYF. The CDR3 DNA reads as TGTGCCAGCAGCCTGACAGGGCGCCCCTACGAGCAGTACTTC.

A word on this clonotype: Since a much larger clone is just one base distant, this may be a read error. This sequence joins TRBV7-6 and TRBJ2-3; D is possibly TRBD2 (5 bases). CDR1 and CDR2 from the germline V gene are SGHVS and FNYEAQ. This CDR3 region has 13 residues. Here the CDR3 reads CAISHSGTDTQYF. DNA of the CDR3: TGTGCCATCAGCCATAGCGGCACAGATACGCAGTATTTT.

The V call is TRBV12-3 or TRBV12-4, the J call TRBJ1-2, with a tentative D call TRBD1 (6 bases). The CDR3 spans 13 residues. Trimming took off 6 bases at V and 5 bases at J, with 13 bases between the two ends. CDR3 loop: CASSRLGGYGYTF. CDR3 coding DNA: TGTGCCAGCAGCAGGCTAGGGGGATATGGCTACACCTTC.

This clonotype was observed a handful of times. The chain recombines TRBV12-3 or TRBV12-4 with TRBJ2-7; 7 bases align to TRBD1. This CDR3 is 14 amino acids long. J was trimmed by 3 bases and V by 3 bases; bases with no gene match: 5. The CDR3 region is CASSFTAGGYEQYF. The CDR3 DNA sequence: TGTGCCAGCAGTTTTACTGCAGGGGGCTACGAGCAGTACTTC.

This clonotype was seen more than once but under ten times. V usage is TRBV7-6 and J usage is TRBJ2-5; D may be TRBD2 (6 bases). Germline V gene data show CDR1 as SGHVS and CDR2 as FNYEAQ. This CDR3 region has 16 residues. Trimming took off 1 base at V and 5 bases at J, with 17 bases between the two ends. For the CDR3, the DNA is TGTGCCAGCAGCTTAGAATGGGACTCAGAGGCGGAGACCCAGTACTTC. It codes for CASSLEWDSEAETQYF.

Turning to this clonotype: The missing conserved phenylalanine or tryptophan at the end of this CDR3 makes a read error likely. The J gene is TRBJ2-3, the V gene TRBV10-3; D may be TRBD2 (5 bases). This CDR3 region has 14 residues. Germline V gene lookup returns CDR1 ENHRY and CDR2 SYGVKD. V lost 3 bases to trimming and J lost 4 bases, with 11 bases between them. CDR3 sequence reads: CAISDGKGPDTQYI. The CDR3 DNA follows: TGTGCCATCAGTGACGGGAAAGGTCCAGATACGCAGTATATT.

CDR3 nucleotides: TGCGCCAGCAGCCAAGATCTGGGGTCCTACGAGCAGTACTTC. Protein: CASSQDLGSYEQYF. V usage is TRBV4-1 and J usage is TRBJ2-7, with D unclear. Germline lookup yields CDR1 MGHRA and CDR2 YSYEKL. V was trimmed by 0 bases and J by 1 base, leaving 7 bases between them. The CDR3 is 14 amino acids.

The chain is built from TRBV7-9 and TRBJ1-4, with TRBD1 as a possible D gene (5 bases). Trimming took 5 bases from V and 14 from J, leaving 12 bases between them. Germline V gives CDR1 SEHNR, CDR2 FQNEAQ (reference sequence). CDR3 size: 11 residues. CDR3 in amino acids: CASSTGPGLFF. The CDR3 nucleotides read TGTGCCAGCAGCACCGGGCCAGGGCTGTTTTTT.

This clonotype was found once. A read error may be the cause here, since a much bigger clone is one base away. The chain is built from TRBV5-3 and TRBJ2-5; D gene unclear. TRBV5-3 is known as an ORF, though its function is uncertain. The CDR3 sequence is 14 residues long. The CDR3 is CASSLPTEQEPQYF. CDR3 DNA: TGTGCCAGCAGCCTACCGACTGAACAAGAGCCCCAGTACTTC.

The chain is built from TRBV20-1 and TRBJ2-3, with 10 bases lining up with TRBD2. Germline-derived CDR1 and CDR2 are DFQATT and SNEGSKA (reference sequence). The CDR3 sequence is 15 residues long. The trim removed 3 bases at V and 10 bases at J, leaving 13 bases unmatched. The CDR3 coding sequence is TGCAGTGCTAGTCTAGCGGGAGAGTCGGGTCGGGCGCAGTATTTT. Translating it yields CSASLAGESGRAQYF.

The chain carries TRBV9 and TRBJ2-3; D remains unclear. The assigned J gene may be wrong: the sequence end matches TRBJ1-5 better. The CDR3 length is 15 residues. Looked up from germline, CDR1 is SGDLS and CDR2 is YYNGEE. CDR3: CASSVVGLRTDTQHF. CDR3 coding DNA: TGTGCCAGCAGCGTAGTTGGGCTTCGCACAGATACGCAGCATTTT.

This chain links TRBV20-1 with TRBJ2-7; D unclear. Germline CDR1 is DFQATT and CDR2 is SNEGSKA (reference sequence). The CDR3 extends over 12 amino acids. Trimming removed 3 bases from V and 1 base from J, with 7 bases in between. The CDR3 DNA follows: TGCAGTGCTAGGGTGGGGTCCTACGAGCAGTACTTC. Translation gives CSARVGSYEQYF.